One and the same sample provided the 8 T cell receptor beta chains below, sequenced in a study of identifying expanded T cells in peripheral blood. Data came from immunoSEQ multiplex PCR; TCRdb stores just in-frame clones and leaves some out. In the table there are about 110,000 clones, less than 90% of which are singletons. The sample consisted of blood. The receptors come from a person aged 18-70 years in good health.

A few counts support this clone. The gene calls are TRBV5-1 and TRBJ1-2; 7 bases line up with TRBD1. CDR1 SGHRS and CDR2 YFSETQ come from the germline V gene. Losses at the gene ends were 0 bases for V and 5 bases for J; bases not matched to a gene: 7. CDR3 length: 15 residues. CDR3: CASSLGEGATYGYTF. In DNA, the CDR3 is TGCGCCAGCAGCTTGGGTGAGGGGGCAACGTATGGCTACACCTTC.

V gene TRBV19 combines with J gene TRBJ2-3; possible D gene TRBD2, 6 bases. The V and J ends lost 4 bases and 2 bases respectively, with 13 bases between them. There are 15 residues in the CDR3. Germline V gene data show CDR1 as LNHDA and CDR2 as SQIVND (reference sequence). In DNA, the CDR3 is TGTGCCAGTAGTAGTTGGGGGACTCTCACAGATACGCAGTATTTT. Encoded protein: CASSSWGTLTDTQYF.

The CDR3, as DNA: TGTGCCAGCAGCGCGCCACAGGGGGCTGGAGACTATGGCTACACCTTC. Its translation: CASSAPQGAGDYGYTF. The chain uses TRBV7-6 and TRBJ1-2; 9 positions agree with TRBD1. There are 16 residues in the CDR3. The germline V gene encodes CDR1 SGHVS and CDR2 FNYEAQ. After removal of 5 bases from V and 3 bases from J, the junction contained 10 bases not matched to a gene.

This sequence joins TRBV27 and TRBJ2-2; D unresolved. Germline V gene data show CDR1 as MNHEY and CDR2 as SMNVEV (reference sequence). V dropped 4 bases and J dropped 7 bases, with 4 bases sitting between them. The CDR3 sequence is 11 residues long. CDR3 DNA: TGTGCCAGCAGTTCGAACGGGGAGCTGTTTTTT. Protein sequence: CASSSNGELFF.

The chain couples TRBV18 to TRBJ1-1; the match to TRBD1 covers 9 bases. V dropped 0 bases and J dropped 6; count of bases not matched to a gene: 8. From germline, CDR1 is KGHSH and CDR2 LQKENI. This CDR3 contains 16 residues. CDR3 amino acids: CASSPPWGQGPAEAFF. Here the CDR3 DNA reads TGTGCCAGCTCACCACCGTGGGGACAGGGACCGGCTGAAGCTTTCTTT.

The chain employs TRBV18 and TRBJ1-3; maybe TRBD1 (5 bases). This CDR3 has 15 residues. V lost 3 bases and J 8 bases, leaving 17 bases between the germline ends. Germline V lookup: CDR1 KGHSH, CDR2 LQKENI. CDR3 nucleotides: TGTGCCAGCTCACCCTCGGGGCCAAAAGGAGACACCATATATTTT. It yields the protein CASSPSGPKGDTIYF.

The V and J genes are TRBV19 and TRBJ2-3, with 7 bases identical to TRBD1. With V trimmed by 7 bases and J by 2 bases, 9 bases remained unmatched. The germline gives CDR1 LNHDA, CDR2 SQIVND (reference sequence). The CDR3 totals 15 residues. The CDR3 spells CASNRYGQVTDTQYF. As DNA, the CDR3 is TGTGCCAGTAACCGATATGGACAGGTCACAGATACGCAGTATTTT.

The CDR3 DNA reads as TGCGCCAGCAATACCCTCCCCCGGCAGGGGGAAGGGGCGCAGTATTTT. Translated, it gives CASNTLPRQGEGAQYF. This chain links TRBV5-1 with TRBJ2-3; TRBD1 matches at 7 bases. Trimming cost V 6 bases and J 10 bases; bases outside gene matches: 20. The CDR3 has 16 residues. The V gene's germline CDR1 is SGHRS and CDR2 YFSETQ. Variable domain in full (rest from reference TRBV5-1 and TRBJ2-3): KAGVTQTPRYLIKTRGQQVTLSCSPISGHRSVSWYQQTPGQGLQFLFEYFSETQRNKGNFPGRFSGRQFSNSRSEMNVSTLELGDSALYLCASNTLPRQGEGAQYFGPGTRLTVL.